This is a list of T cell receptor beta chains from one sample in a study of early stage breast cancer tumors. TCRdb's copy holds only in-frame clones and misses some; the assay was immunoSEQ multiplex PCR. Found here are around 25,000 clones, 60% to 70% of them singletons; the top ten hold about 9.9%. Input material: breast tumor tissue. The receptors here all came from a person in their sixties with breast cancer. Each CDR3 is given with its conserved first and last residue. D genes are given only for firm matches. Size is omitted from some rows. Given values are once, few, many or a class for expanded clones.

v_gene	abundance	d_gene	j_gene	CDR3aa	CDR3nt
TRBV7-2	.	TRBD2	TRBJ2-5	CASSLSGSRETQYF	TGTGCCAGCAGCTTAAGCGGGAGTAGAGAGACCCAGTACTTC
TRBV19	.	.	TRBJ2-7	CASSKGTSYEQYF	TGTGCCAGTAGTAAAGGGACATCCTACGAGCAGTACTTC
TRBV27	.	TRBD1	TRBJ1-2	CASSMTGGFGYTF	TGTGCCAGCAGTATGACAGGGGGCTTTGGCTACACCTTC
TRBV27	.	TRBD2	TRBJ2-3	CASSLLADTDTQYF	TGTGCCAGCAGTTTACTAGCGGACACAGATACGCAGTATTTT
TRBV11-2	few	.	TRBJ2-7	CASSPGPTSYEQYF	TGTGCCAGCAGTCCGGGTCCCACCTCCTACGAGCAGTACTTC
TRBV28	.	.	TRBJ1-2	CASSSPVFGYTF	TGTGCCAGCAGTTCCCCTGTGTTCGGCTACACCTTC
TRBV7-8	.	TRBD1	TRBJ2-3	CASSADQGADTQYF	TGTGCCAGCAGCGCCGATCAGGGGGCAGATACGCAGTATTTT
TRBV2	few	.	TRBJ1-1	CASSGRGDHTEAFF	TGTGCCAGCAGTGGGCGGGGGGACCACACTGAAGCTTTCTTT
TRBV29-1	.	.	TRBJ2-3	CSVENLGARTDTQYF	TGCAGCGTTGAAAACCTGGGGGCGCGAACAGATACGCAGTATTTT
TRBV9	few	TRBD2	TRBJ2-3	CASSFRAGEGTDTQYF	TGTGCCAGCAGCTTCCGAGCGGGAGAGGGAACAGATACGCAGTATTTT
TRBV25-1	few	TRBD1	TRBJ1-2	CASSGQPRNYGYTF	TGTGCCAGCTCGGGACAGCCCCGGAACTATGGCTACACCTTC
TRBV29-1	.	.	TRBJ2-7	CSVEKTGSEQYF	TGCAGCGTTGAGAAAACAGGGAGCGAGCAGTACTTC
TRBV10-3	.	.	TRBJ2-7	CATGDYEQYF	TGTGCCACGGGGGATTACGAGCAGTACTTC
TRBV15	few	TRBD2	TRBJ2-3	CATQSGRDDTQYF	TGTGCCACACAAAGCGGGAGGGATGATACGCAGTATTTT
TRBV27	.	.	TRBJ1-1	CASSLQGNTEAFF	TGTGCCAGCAGTTTACAGGGAAACACTGAAGCTTTCTTT
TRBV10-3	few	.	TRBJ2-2	CAISESYTGELFF	TGTGCCATCAGTGAGTCCTACACCGGGGAGCTGTTTTTT
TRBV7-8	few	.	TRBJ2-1	CASSLELPPYNEQFF	TGTGCCAGCAGCTTAGAACTCCCACCCTACAATGAGCAGTTCTTC
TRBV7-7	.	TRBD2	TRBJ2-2	CASSLGLAGNTGELFF	TGTGCTAGCAGCTTAGGGCTAGCGGGAAACACCGGGGAGCTGTTTTTT
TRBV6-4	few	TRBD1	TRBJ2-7	CASSEWTGEYEQYF	TGTGCCAGCAGTGAGTGGACAGGGGAATACGAGCAGTACTTC
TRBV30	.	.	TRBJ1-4	CAWSVLYEKLFF	TGTGCCTGGAGTGTACTTTATGAAAAACTGTTTTTT
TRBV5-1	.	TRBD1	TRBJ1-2	CASSEGAYGYTF	TGCGCCAGCAGCGAGGGGGCTTATGGCTACACCTTC
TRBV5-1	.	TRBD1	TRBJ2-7	CASSPLPLQGAWGEQYF	TGCGCCAGCAGCCCCCTCCCCTTACAGGGGGCGTGGGGCGAGCAGTACTTC
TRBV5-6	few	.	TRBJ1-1	CASSSLDFDTEAFF	TGTGCCAGCAGCTCCCTGGACTTCGACACTGAAGCTTTCTTT
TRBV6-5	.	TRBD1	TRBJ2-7	CASSLGTGAYEQYF	TGTGCCAGCAGCCTCGGGACAGGGGCCTACGAGCAGTACTTC
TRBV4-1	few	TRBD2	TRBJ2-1	CASSQDTSGMNEQFF	TGCGCCAGCAGCCAAGATACTAGCGGGATGAATGAGCAGTTCTTC
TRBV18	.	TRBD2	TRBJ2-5	CASSPRLSGRAMRGQYF	TGTGCCAGCTCACCACGCCTAAGCGGGAGGGCCATGAGAGGCCAGTACTTC
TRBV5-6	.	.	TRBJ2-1	CASSFGRGSYNEQFF	TGTGCCAGCAGCTTCGGAAGGGGTTCCTACAATGAGCAGTTCTTC
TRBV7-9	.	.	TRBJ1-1	CASSPSQDTEAFF	TGTGCCAGCAGCCCTTCCCAGGACACTGAAGCTTTCTTT
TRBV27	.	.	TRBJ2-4	CASSYSAKNIQYF	TGTGCCAGCAGTTACTCTGCCAAAAACATTCAGTACTTC
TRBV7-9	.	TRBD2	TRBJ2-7	CASSHPRLAGGYEQYF	TGTGCCAGCAGCCACCCCAGACTAGCGGGAGGGTACGAGCAGTACTTC
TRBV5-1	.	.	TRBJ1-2	CASSFRIPNYGYTF	TGCGCCAGCAGCTTCAGGATTCCTAACTATGGCTACACCTTC
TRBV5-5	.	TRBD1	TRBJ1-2	CASSLGGTDLLGYGYTF	TGTGCCAGCAGCTTGGGCGGGACAGACCTCTTAGGGTATGGCTACACCTTC
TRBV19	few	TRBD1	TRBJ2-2	CASSSGYRGGELFF	TGTGCCAGTAGTTCCGGATACAGGGGCGGGGAGCTGTTTTTT
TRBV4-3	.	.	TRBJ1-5	CASSQEAGASNQPQHF	TGCGCCAGCAGCCAAGAAGCAGGGGCCAGCAATCAGCCCCAGCATTTT
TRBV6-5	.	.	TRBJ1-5	CASSTGLGNQPQHF	TGTGCCAGCAGTACAGGGTTAGGGAATCAGCCCCAGCATTTT
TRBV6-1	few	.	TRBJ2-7	CASSDSGVEQYF	TGTGCCAGCAGTGATAGCGGTGTCGAGCAGTACTTC
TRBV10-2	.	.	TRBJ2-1	CASRGESHYNEQFF	TGCGCCAGCAGGGGAGAAAGCCACTACAATGAGCAGTTCTTC
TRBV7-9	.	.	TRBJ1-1	CASSLGVSPMEEAFF	TGTGCCAGCAGCTTAGGTGTCTCACCTATGGAGGAAGCTTTCTTT